This T cell receptor beta chain stems from a study of blood T cell repertoires in COVID-19. About the research overall: Samples taken during acute and convalescent COVID-19 were collected in the United States, Italy and Spain. Sample material is recorded as cDNA or gDNA derived from T cells, B-cell-depleted T cells, or PBMCs.

Per the study methods: Reference gene primer amplification in the assay estimated nucleated cell counts. Produced via immunoSEQ multiplex PCR; TCRdb's table is partial and in-frame only. V and J calls and clone size are those listed in that table; D and trimming were worked out from the DNA. This table holds 50,000 to 60,000 clones, roughly 91% found once. This clone was picked up one time. This TCR was sampled from a human donor in a cohort sampled during active COVID-19. The specimen sequenced was peripheral blood.

The CDR3 coding sequence is TGTGCCAGCAGCCCCTTATCTGGGACAGGGCTAAACACCATATATTTT. Translation gives CASSPLSGTGLNTIYF. The rearrangement uses TRBV27 and TRBJ1-3; 9 nucleotides line up with TRBD1. CDR3 length: 16 amino acids. Looked up from germline, CDR1 is MNHEY and CDR2 is SMNVEV (reference sequence). V gave up 6 bases and J gave up 6 bases; unmatched junction bases: 12.